This T cell receptor (beta chain) was captured in a study of blood T cell repertoires in COVID-19. Turning to the study itself: Spain, Italy and the United States supplied samples that represented acute and convalescent COVID-19.

Original processing methods: Quantification of nucleated cells was approximated via reference gene primer amplification. Here immunoSEQ multiplex PCR was the method, and the copy in TCRdb shows in-frame clones only, minus some. V and J calls and clone size are given by that table; D and trimming were obtained from the DNA. The sample includes just over 150,000 clones, about 93% of them seen just once. V gave up 2 bases and J gave up 4 bases, with 8 bases separating them. Looked up from germline, CDR1 is MDHEN and CDR2 is SYDVKM. CDR3 size: 13 residues. Material: peripheral blood. The TCR originated in a woman aged 45-65 years with acute or convalescent COVID-19. This sequence joins TRBV28 and TRBJ1-2; D call uncertain. In DNA, the CDR3 is TGTGCCAGCAGTTTAGGGCAGGCCTATGGCTACACCTTC. Translation gives CASSLGQAYGYTF.